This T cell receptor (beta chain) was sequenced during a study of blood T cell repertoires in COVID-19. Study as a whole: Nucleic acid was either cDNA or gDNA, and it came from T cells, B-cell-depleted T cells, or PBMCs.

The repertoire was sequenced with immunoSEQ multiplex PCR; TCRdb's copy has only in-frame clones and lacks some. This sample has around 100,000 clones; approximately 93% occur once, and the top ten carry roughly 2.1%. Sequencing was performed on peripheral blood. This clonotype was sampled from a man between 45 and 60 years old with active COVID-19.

CDR3 sequence reads: CSASSSRADTQYF. The CDR3, as DNA: TGCAGTGCTAGTAGTAGTCGCGCAGATACGCAGTATTTT. J is TRBJ2-3 and V is TRBV20-1; no reliable D call. The germline gives CDR1 DFQATT, CDR2 SNEGSKA (reference sequence). This CDR3 contains 13 residues. V was trimmed by 3 bases and J by 4 bases, leaving 11 bases between them.